These 25 T cell receptor beta chains came from one sample sequenced in a study of PD-L1 blockade in urothelial cancer. Libraries were prepared by immunoSEQ multiplex PCR; TCRdb keeps only in-frame clonotypes and omits some of them. The profile shows 60,000 or so clones, over 75% of them singletons. The sequencing used PBMCs, collected around atezolizumab (anti-PD-L1) treatment. The receptors were gathered from a man in his sixties or seventies with urothelial cancer.

This clone was recorded once. This chain uses TRBV14 with TRBJ2-7; 11 bases fit TRBD2. J gave up 6 bases and V 1 base, and 5 bases lay outside the gene matches. This CDR3 has 15 amino acids. CDR1 and CDR2 (germline): SGHDN, FVKESK. CDR3 in DNA: TGTGCCAGCAGCCAAGTTACTAGCGGGAGTTCCGAGCAGTACTTC. Translating gives CASSQVTSGSSEQYF.

The chain combines TRBV5-6 with TRBJ2-1; 11 bases agree with TRBD1. Germline lookup yields CDR1 SGHDT and CDR2 YYEEEE. V gave up 1 base and J gave up 9 bases; unmatched junction bases: 3. This CDR3 comprises 14 residues. CDR3 nucleotide sequence: TGTGCCAGCAGCTTGACCGGGACAGGGGGTGAGCAGTTCTTC. It encodes CASSLTGTGGEQFF.

The CDR3 loop is CASSELNLNYGYTF. In DNA, the CDR3 is TGTGCCAGCAGTGAACTAAACTTAAACTATGGCTACACCTTC. The chain combines TRBV25-1 with TRBJ1-2; no definite D call. CDR1 is MGHDK, CDR2 SYGVNS, per germline. This CDR3 is 14 amino acids long. V was pared by 2 bases and J by 2 bases, with 9 bases between.

The chain employs TRBV6-5 and TRBJ2-7, with 12 bases identical to TRBD2. The length of the CDR3 is 15 residues. CDR1 is MNHEY and CDR2 is SVGAGI in the germline V gene. J gave up 5 bases and V 0 bases, and 2 bases lay outside the gene matches. The chain's CDR3 is CASSYSLAGGNEQYF. The CDR3 bases are TGTGCCAGCAGTTACTCACTAGCGGGAGGTAACGAGCAGTACTTC.

V is TRBV4-1 and J is TRBJ1-2; 7 bases fit TRBD1. The CDR3 runs 14 residues. V lost 3 bases to trimming and J lost 7 bases; unmatched junction nucleotides: 8. Germline loops: CDR1 MGHRA, CDR2 YSYEKL. The CDR3 spells CASSQQTGNGGYTF. CDR3 bases: TGCGCCAGCAGCCAGCAGACAGGGAACGGTGGCTACACCTTC.

J is TRBJ1-1 and V is TRBV9; the match to TRBD1 covers 10 bases. The V segment lost 4 bases and the J segment 5 bases; nucleotides outside the gene matches: 11. The CDR3 length is 16 residues. In germline, CDR1 is SGDLS, CDR2 YYNGEE. CDR3 nucleotide sequence: TGTGCCAGCAGCTCCGCCCCGACAGGGGGCCAGACTGAAGCTTTCTTT. It encodes CASSSAPTGGQTEAFF.

This clone counts as medium-sized. CDR3 nucleotides: TGTGCCAGCAGCTTACCTAGCGGATACTACGAGCAGTACTTC. Protein product: CASSLPSGYYEQYF. The chain links TRBV5-6 to TRBJ2-7, with TRBD2 matching over 7 bases. The CDR3 length is 14 residues. CDR1 and CDR2 from the germline V gene are SGHDT and YYEEEE. V was pared by 2 bases and J by 3 bases, with 5 bases of the junction left unmatched. The variable domain in full, with the rest retrieved from reference TRBV5-6 and TRBJ2-7, is DAGVTQSPTHLIKTRGQQVTLRCSPKSGHDTVSWYQQALGQGPQFIFQYYEEEERQRGNFPDRFSGHQFPNYSSELNVNALLLGDSALYLCASSLPSGYYEQYFGPGTRLTVT.

The rearrangement uses TRBV7-2 and TRBJ1-5, with a weak D call TRBD1 (6 bases). CDR1 is SGHTA and CDR2 is FQGNSA in the germline V gene. The CDR3 has 15 residues. Trimming removed 2 bases at V and 5 bases at J, with 13 bases between. CDR3: CASSLSFAGDQPQHF. Written as DNA, the CDR3 is TGTGCCAGCAGCTTATCCTTTGCAGGGGATCAGCCCCAGCATTTT.

This clone occurred a few times. The V call is TRBV4-2, the J call TRBJ2-1; D is uncertain. The CDR3 totals 14 residues. CDR1 and CDR2 from the germline V gene are LGHNA and YNFKEQ. Between the trimmed V and J ends, which lost 2 bases and 10 bases, there was a span of 15 bases. DNA of the CDR3: TGTGCCAGCAGCCAACCTGGCACGATACAAGAGCAGTTCTTC. Residues: CASSQPGTIQEQFF.

The chain links TRBV29-1 to TRBJ2-1; 12 nucleotides line up with TRBD2. The CDR3 spans 13 residues. The trim removed 5 bases at V and 9 bases at J, leaving 5 bases unmatched. Germline CDR1 is SQVTM and CDR2 is ANQGSEA. The CDR3 DNA is TGCAGCGTTCGACTAGCGGGAGCGGGTGAGCAGTTCTTC. Residues: CSVRLAGAGEQFF.

This chain uses TRBV7-6 with TRBJ2-1, with 10 bases lining up with TRBD2. Germline loops: CDR1 SGHVS, CDR2 FNYEAQ. The CDR3 loop spans 17 amino acids. V lost 5 bases to trimming and J lost 9 bases; unmatched junction nucleotides: 16. The CDR3 loop is CASSHSEGLAGAGEQFF. CDR3 nucleotide sequence: TGTGCCAGCAGCCATAGTGAGGGCCTAGCGGGAGCCGGTGAGCAGTTCTTC.

V and J are TRBV5-6 and TRBJ2-1; 9 nucleotides agree with TRBD2. The V and J ends lost 2 bases and 4 bases, in that order; junction bases with no gene match: 4. CDR3 size: 15 residues. Germline values: CDR1 SGHDT, CDR2 YYEEEE. This chain's CDR3 is CASSLILAGYNEQFF. CDR3 DNA sequence: TGTGCCAGCAGCTTAATCCTAGCGGGGTACAATGAGCAGTTCTTC.

This chain connects TRBV27 to TRBJ2-3; TRBD1 might be the D (5 bases). Germline V gives CDR1 MNHEY, CDR2 SMNVEV (reference sequence). This CDR3 region has 13 residues. Trimming removed 3 bases at V and 4 bases at J, with 8 bases between. CDR3 nucleotides: TGTGCCAGCAGTTTCCAACAGGCAGATACGCAGTATTTT. It codes for CASSFQQADTQYF.

The V and J genes are TRBV5-6 and TRBJ2-7; possible D gene TRBD1, 6 bases. Per germline, CDR1 SGHDT and CDR2 YYEEEE. The CDR3 spans 16 residues. The germline V and J ends were trimmed by 2 bases and 0 bases, with 15 bases remaining between them. The CDR3 coding sequence is TGTGCCAGCAGCTTCTTCAAGGCAGGGGTCTCCTACGAGCAGTACTTC. This codes for CASSFFKAGVSYEQYF.

This chain links TRBV19 with TRBJ2-7; 9 positions agree with TRBD1. The CDR3 length is 14 residues. V gave up 5 bases and J gave up 3 bases; unmatched junction bases: 5. From germline, CDR1 is LNHDA and CDR2 SQIVND (reference sequence). CDR3 nucleotide sequence: TGTGCCAGTAGTGAGGACAGGGGCGTCTACGAGCAGTACTTC. It yields the protein CASSEDRGVYEQYF. The entire variable domain, with the rest obtained from reference TRBV19 and TRBJ2-7, is as follows: DGGITQSPKYLFRKEGQNVTLSCEQNLNHDAMYWYRQDPGQGLRLIYYSQIVNDFQKGDIAEGYSVSREKKESFPLTVTSAQKNPTAFYLCASSEDRGVYEQYFGPGTRLTVT.

This clone was seen more than once but under ten times. CDR3 sequence (DNA): TGTGCCACCAGCACACGGACAGACACTGAAGCTTTCTTT. Its protein product is CATSTRTDTEAFF. The J gene is TRBJ1-1, the V gene TRBV15; possibly TRBD1 for D (6 bases). CDR3 length: 13 amino acids. The V gene lost 4 bases and the J gene lost 3 bases, with 9 bases spanning the gap. Germline CDR1 and CDR2: LNHNV and YYDKDF (reference sequence).

CDR3 loop: CASSLAPYTDTQYF. The CDR3 region has the DNA TGTGCCAGCAGCTTAGCTCCGTACACAGATACGCAGTATTTT. The chain has TRBV7-9 and TRBJ2-3, with D unclear. The germline V and J ends were trimmed by 0 bases and 2 bases, with 6 bases remaining between them. The CDR3 runs 14 residues. The germline CDR1 and CDR2 sequences are SEHNR and FQNEAQ (reference sequence).

CDR3 nucleotides: TGTGCCAGTAGAGGGGCCTTCGGTGGCTACACCTTC. Its protein product is CASRGAFGGYTF. The chain couples TRBV19 to TRBJ1-2; perhaps TRBD1 as D (5 bases). Germline CDR1 is LNHDA and CDR2 is SQIVND (reference sequence). The CDR3 covers 12 residues. Trimming removed 6 bases at V and 7 bases at J, with 12 bases between.

The chain combines TRBV18 with TRBJ1-4; D is undetermined. The length of the CDR3 is 18 residues. Looked up from germline, CDR1 is KGHSH and CDR2 is LQKENI. The V and J ends lost 1 base and 0 bases respectively, with 15 bases between them. CDR3 in DNA: TGTGCCAGCTCACCACGAGTGGTGGGAGAAGCAACTAATGAAAAACTGTTTTTT. This translates into CASSPRVVGEATNEKLFF.

V usage is TRBV7-9 and J usage is TRBJ1-2, with 7 bases identical to TRBD1. V gave up 0 bases and J gave up 7 bases; unmatched junction bases: 8. The CDR3 consists of 15 residues. Germline values: CDR1 SEHNR, CDR2 FQNEAQ (reference sequence). CDR3 amino acids: CASSLATGSLGGYTF. For the CDR3, the DNA is TGTGCCAGCAGCTTAGCGACAGGGAGTCTTGGTGGCTACACCTTC.

J is TRBJ1-1 and V is TRBV19; TRBD1 is a possible D gene (5 bases). Germline V gives CDR1 LNHDA, CDR2 SQIVND (reference sequence). The CDR3 extends over 14 amino acids. V lost 6 bases and J 1 base, leaving 12 bases between the germline ends. CDR3 residues: CASSPFGQNTEAFF. The DNA of the CDR3 is TGTGCCAGTAGCCCCTTCGGACAGAACACTGAAGCTTTCTTT.

The genes are TRBV30 and TRBJ1-3; 8 nucleotides line up with TRBD1. V was clipped by 3 bases and J by 3 bases; unmatched bases: 7. This CDR3 spans 15 amino acids. Germline assignment: CDR1 GTSNPN and CDR2 SVGIG (reference sequence). The CDR3, as DNA: TGTGCCTGGAGCGACAACAGGGGGAGTGGAAACACCATATATTTT. Translated, it gives CAWSDNRGSGNTIYF.

The rearrangement joins TRBV10-1 to TRBJ2-2, with D perhaps TRBD2 (6 bases). The CDR3 spans 16 residues. Germline CDR1 is WNHNN and CDR2 is SYGVQD (reference sequence). The V and J ends lost 3 bases and 0 bases respectively, with 11 bases between them. CDR3 loop: CASSDGGTPNTGELFF. The CDR3 DNA reads as TGCGCCAGCAGTGATGGGGGGACTCCGAACACCGGGGAGCTGTTTTTT.

This clone was found a few times. DNA of the CDR3: TGTGCCTGGAGTGTACTCGGAACAGAGAACACTGAAGCTTTCTTT. Translation gives CAWSVLGTENTEAFF. This sequence joins TRBV30 and TRBJ1-1; D remains unclear. V was shortened by 0 bases and J by 1 base, with 12 bases between the two germline ends. Germline loops: CDR1 GTSNPN, CDR2 SVGIG (reference sequence). This CDR3 spans 15 amino acids.

The V call is TRBV7-9, the J call TRBJ2-2; tentatively, D is TRBD1 (5 bases). V lost 7 bases and J 5 bases, leaving 17 bases between the germline ends. The CDR3 spans 15 residues. Germline-derived CDR1 and CDR2 are SEHNR and FQNEAQ (reference sequence). The chain's CDR3 is CASTPRRVGTGELFF. The CDR3 bases are TGTGCCAGCACCCCTCGCAGGGTAGGAACCGGGGAGCTGTTTTTT.